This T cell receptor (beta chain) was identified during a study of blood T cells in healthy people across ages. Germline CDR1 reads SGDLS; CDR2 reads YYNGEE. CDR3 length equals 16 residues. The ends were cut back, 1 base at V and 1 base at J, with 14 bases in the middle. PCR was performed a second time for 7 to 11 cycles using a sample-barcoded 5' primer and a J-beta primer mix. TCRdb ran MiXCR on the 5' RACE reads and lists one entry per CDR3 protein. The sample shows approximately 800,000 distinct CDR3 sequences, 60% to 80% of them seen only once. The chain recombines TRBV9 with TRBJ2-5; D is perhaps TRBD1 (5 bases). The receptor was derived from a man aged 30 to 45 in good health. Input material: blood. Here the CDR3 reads CASSVTERGFQETQYF. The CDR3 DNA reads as TGTGCCAGCAGCGTAACGGAAAGGGGCTTCCAAGAGACCCAGTACTTC. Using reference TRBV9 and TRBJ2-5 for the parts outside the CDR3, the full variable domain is DSGVTQTPKHLITATGQRVTLRCSPRSGDLSVYWYQQSLDQGLQFLIQYYNGEERAKGNILERFSAQQFPDLHSELNLSSLELGDSALYFCASSVTERGFQETQYFGPGTRLLVL.